Following are 21 T cell receptor beta chains from one sample sequenced in a study of blood T cell repertoires in COVID-19. Clones were read by immunoSEQ multiplex PCR, and TCRdb kept only the in-frame ones, dropping some. Of more than 200,000 clones listed, around nine tenths are singletons. Material: peripheral blood. These receptors all stem from an elderly man with acute or convalescent COVID-19.

The V gene is TRBV6-6, the J gene TRBJ2-7; 8 nucleotides align to TRBD1. The germline gives CDR1 MNHNY, CDR2 SVGAGI (reference sequence). The CDR3 totals 15 residues. Trimming cost V 6 bases and J 2 bases; bases outside gene matches: 9. This CDR3 reads CASSRPGTGTYEQYF. In DNA, the CDR3 is TGTGCCAGCAGCCGCCCCGGGACAGGTACCTACGAGCAGTACTTC.

V is TRBV28 and J is TRBJ1-2; D perhaps matches TRBD1 (5 bases). CDR1 MDHEN and CDR2 SYDVKM come from the germline V gene. The CDR3 consists of 15 residues. V shed 0 bases and J shed 0 bases, with 8 bases lying between them. CDR3 sequence: CASSLWTATNYGYTF. DNA of the CDR3: TGTGCCAGCAGTTTATGGACAGCAACTAACTATGGCTACACCTTC.

The chain couples TRBV5-8 to TRBJ1-6, with D possibly being TRBD1 (6 bases). From germline, CDR1 is SGHTS and CDR2 YDEGEE. CDR3 length: 14 amino acids. Trimming cost V 6 bases and J 1 base, with 8 bases left between them. The CDR3 here is CASNRDSYNSPLHF. CDR3 bases: TGTGCCAGCAACAGGGATTCCTATAATTCACCCCTCCACTTT.

The chain joins TRBV9 to TRBJ2-7, with 10 bases that match TRBD2. The J segment lost 4 bases and the V segment lost 4 bases, leaving 5 bases of the junction unmatched. Looked up from germline, CDR1 is SGDLS and CDR2 is YYNGEE. This CDR3 has 14 residues. The CDR3 DNA reads as TGTGCCAGCAGCCCCAGCGGGGGGGAATACGAGCAGTACTTC. This gives the protein CASSPSGGEYEQYF.

In DNA form, the CDR3 reads TGCAGCGTTGCCGGGACAGTCGGTGAAAAACTGTTTTTT. Translated, it gives CSVAGTVGEKLFF. The chain carries TRBV29-1 and TRBJ1-4, with 7 bases fitting TRBD1. Germline values: CDR1 SQVTM, CDR2 ANQGSEA. There are 13 residues in the CDR3. After removal of 4 bases from V and 7 bases from J, the junction contained 6 bases not matched to a gene.

V is TRBV28 and J is TRBJ2-2, with 7 bases matching TRBD1. The CDR3 has 14 amino acids. Looked up from germline, CDR1 is MDHEN and CDR2 is SYDVKM. J lost 1 base, V lost 7 bases, and 3 bases had no gene match. Written as DNA, the CDR3 is TGTGCCAGCATTTGGACAGGGAACACCGGGGAGCTGTTTTTT. It codes for CASIWTGNTGELFF.

Note on this clone: Other DNA sequences within the sample encode an identical CDR3. The chain carries TRBV7-2 and TRBJ1-5; D is possibly TRBD1 (5 bases). The CDR3 covers 13 residues. V was shortened by 1 base and J by 5 bases, with 6 bases between the two germline ends. Germline CDR1 reads SGHTA; CDR2 reads FQGNSA. The CDR3 reads CASSLGGDQPQHF. The CDR3 DNA sequence: TGTGCCAGCAGCTTAGGGGGGGATCAGCCCCAGCATTTT.

The V call is TRBV7-2, the J call TRBJ1-2; 7 positions match TRBD1. The V segment lost 5 bases and the J segment 3 bases; nucleotides outside the gene matches: 12. From germline, CDR1 is SGHTA and CDR2 FQGNSA. The CDR3 sequence is 16 residues long. CDR3 DNA: TGTGCCAGCAGCGTTCAATATCGAGGGGGCGACTATGGCTACACCTTC. It codes for CASSVQYRGGDYGYTF.

The gene calls are TRBV3-1 (or the pseudogene TRBV3-2) and TRBJ1-2; D ambiguous. The length of the CDR3 is 13 residues. Trimming removed 2 bases from V and 4 bases from J, with 8 bases in between. Germline CDR1 reads LGHDT; CDR2 reads YNNKEL (reference sequence). CDR3 in amino acids: CASSQIGGYGYTF. The DNA for the CDR3 is TGTGCCAGCAGCCAAATTGGAGGCTATGGCTACACCTTC.

The V and J genes are TRBV4-1 and TRBJ2-7; D is uncertain. Germline lookup yields CDR1 MGHRA and CDR2 YSYEKL. V lost 1 base and J lost 4, with 11 bases in between. The CDR3 length is 14 residues. The CDR3 sequence: CASSQGIRQYEQYF. The CDR3 coding sequence is TGCGCCAGCAGCCAAGGAATTAGACAATACGAGCAGTACTTC.

The chain couples TRBV19 to TRBJ1-5; 7 bases map to TRBD1. Germline V gene lookup returns CDR1 LNHDA and CDR2 SQIVND (reference sequence). Trimming cost V 5 bases and J 6 bases; bases outside gene matches: 13. This CDR3 has 16 amino acids. CDR3 bases: TGTGCCAGTAGTCCCCGGACGGACAGGATGGGTCAGCCCCAGCATTTT. It is translated as CASSPRTDRMGQPQHF. The full variable domain, rest sourced from reference TRBV19 and TRBJ1-5, is DGGITQSPKYLFRKEGQNVTLSCEQNLNHDAMYWYRQDPGQGLRLIYYSQIVNDFQKGDIAEGYSVSREKKESFPLTVTSAQKNPTAFYLCASSPRTDRMGQPQHFGDGTRLSIL.

The rearrangement uses TRBV7-2 and TRBJ2-7, with D perhaps TRBD1 (7 bases). V shed 1 base and J shed 3 bases, with 13 bases lying between them. Per the germline V gene, CDR1 is SGHTA and CDR2 is FQGNSA. CDR3 length equals 15 residues. The CDR3 protein is CASSLEQGTYYEQYF. The CDR3 DNA follows: TGTGCCAGCAGCTTAGAACAGGGGACTTACTACGAGCAGTACTTC.

V usage is TRBV3-1 (or the pseudogene TRBV3-2) and J usage is TRBJ2-7; D is possibly TRBD2 (6 bases). In germline, CDR1 is LGHDT, CDR2 YNNKEL (reference sequence). CDR3 size: 13 residues. V lost 1 base and J 6 bases, leaving 10 bases between the germline ends. The CDR3 loop reads CASSQGAGGEQYF. The DNA for the CDR3 is TGTGCCAGCAGCCAAGGGGCCGGGGGCGAGCAGTACTTC.

In its sample, this clone was seen once. This chain uses TRBV6-1 with TRBJ1-1, with D perhaps TRBD1 (5 bases). Trimming left V 4 bases short and J 0 bases short, with 21 bases between. The CDR3 extends over 18 amino acids. Looked up from germline, CDR1 is MNHNS and CDR2 is SASEGT. This CDR3 is CASSARLGHLLLNTEAFF. The DNA of the CDR3 is TGTGCCAGCAGTGCGAGATTAGGACATCTGCTTTTGAACACTGAAGCTTTCTTT.

On this clone itself: Other DNA sequences in this sample translate to the same CDR3. The rearrangement joins TRBV5-1 to TRBJ2-2, with D possibly TRBD2 on 6 matching bases. V shed 2 bases and J shed 0 bases, with 8 bases lying between them. CDR1 SGHRS and CDR2 YFSETQ come from the germline V gene. This CDR3 comprises 15 residues. CDR3: CASSLRLANTGELFF. Here the CDR3 DNA reads TGCGCCAGCAGCTTAAGACTAGCGAACACCGGGGAGCTGTTTTTT.

V gene TRBV3-1 (or the pseudogene TRBV3-2) combines with J gene TRBJ2-5; D not resolved. Per the germline V gene, CDR1 is LGHDT and CDR2 is YNNKEL (reference sequence). The CDR3 has 13 amino acids. The ends were cut back, 1 base at V and 2 bases at J, with 5 bases in the middle. The CDR3 DNA follows: TGTGCCAGCAGCCAAGGGCTGCAAGAGACCCAGTACTTC. Protein product: CASSQGLQETQYF.

This sequence joins TRBV7-9 and TRBJ2-7; 8 nucleotides match TRBD1. The CDR3 extends over 15 amino acids. Germline CDR1 and CDR2: SEHNR and FQNEAQ (reference sequence). V lost 6 bases to trimming and J lost 1 base; unmatched junction nucleotides: 8. CDR3 bases: TGTGCCAGCAGTTTGACAGGGGTTAGGTCCTACGAGCAGTACTTC. Translating gives CASSLTGVRSYEQYF.

The chain employs TRBV7-9 and TRBJ2-7; a weak D match, TRBD1 (6 bases). V gave up 3 bases and J gave up 1 base, with 16 bases separating them. Germline V gene data show CDR1 as SEHNR and CDR2 as FQNEAQ (reference sequence). The CDR3 spans 16 residues. For the CDR3, the DNA is TGTGCCAGCAGCTTTGGGATCCCGGGACAATCCTACGAGCAGTACTTC. Amino acids: CASSFGIPGQSYEQYF. Based on the CDR3 plus reference TRBV7-9 and TRBJ2-7, the full variable domain is DTGVSQNPRHKITKRGQNVTFRCDPISEHNRLYWYRQTLGQGPEFLTYFQNEAQLEKSRLLSDRFSAERPKGSFSTLEIQRTEQGDSAMYLCASSFGIPGQSYEQYFGPGTRLTVT.

The gene calls are TRBV7-8 and TRBJ2-7; D perhaps matches TRBD2 (5 bases). Trimming shortened V by 0 bases and J by 0 bases, and 9 bases separated the two germline ends. This CDR3 comprises 15 residues. CDR1 SGHVS and CDR2 FQNEAQ come from the germline V gene. The CDR3 region has the DNA TGTGCCAGCAGCTTAGCGGCGGGCGGCTCCTACGAGCAGTACTTC. Amino acids: CASSLAAGGSYEQYF.

This clone was recorded only once. DNA of the CDR3: TGTGCCAGCAGTGTGTCGGGGGGAGAAAAACTGTTTTTT. The encoded protein is CASSVSGGEKLFF. The rearrangement uses TRBV6-4 and TRBJ1-4, with D possibly TRBD1 on 5 matching bases. CDR1 MRHNA and CDR2 SNTAGT come from the germline V gene. V shed 4 bases and J shed 8 bases, with 11 bases lying between them. CDR3 length: 13 residues.

The chain joins TRBV28 to TRBJ1-4; D is perhaps TRBD1 (6 bases). V lost 11 bases, J lost 5 bases, and 9 bases lay in between. The CDR3 sequence is 11 residues long. The germline CDR1 and CDR2 sequences are MDHEN and SYDVKM. The CDR3 loop reads CAVGGNEKLFF. The CDR3 DNA reads TGTGCCGTAGGGGGAAATGAAAAACTGTTTTTT.